This T cell receptor beta chain is from a study of spatial heterogeneity in lung cancer. Concerning this clonotype: Its antigen is not identified.

Study-wide results and limits: Blood contained ubiquitous expanded tumor TCRs more at resection than at follow-up.

This sample's time point: sample taken at primary tumor resection. Whole RNA, isolated from tumor, nontumor lung or frozen PBMC, was sequenced without prior sorting. Each CDR3 protein gets one entry after TCRdb re-called the 5' RACE reads with MiXCR. The table includes about 85,000 distinct CDR3 sequences, approximately 21% detected once. Between the trimmed V and J ends, which lost 0 bases and 6 bases, there was a span of 9 bases. This CDR3 contains 14 residues. Germline V lookup: CDR1 LGHNA, CDR2 YSLEER. This chain links TRBV4-3 with TRBJ1-5; D not certain. This TCR was sampled from a male donor with early-stage non-small cell lung cancer. The material was PBMCs, obtained at surgery. CDR3 nucleotide sequence: TGCGCCAGCAGCCAAGAGATCGGCGGTCAGCCCCAGCATTTT. This translates into CASSQEIGGQPQHF.